Listed here is a single TCR beta chain. The data stem from a study of blood T cell repertoires in COVID-19. Turning to the study itself: Both acute and convalescent COVID-19 samples were obtained from the United States, Italy and Spain. The analysed material was cDNA or gDNA that came from T cells, B-cell-depleted T cells, or PBMCs.

Germline CDR1 reads SGHDT; CDR2 reads YYEEEE. Trimming stripped 4 bases from V and 2 bases from J, with 16 bases between. The CDR3 covers 15 residues. Authors' data handling: Amplification of reference gene primers was used by the study to estimate nucleated cell counts. The table came from immunoSEQ multiplex PCR; TCRdb's copy has only in-frame clones and leaves some out. The V and J calls and clone size are taken from that table; D and trimming were inferred from the DNA. The sample includes 250,000 to 300,000 clones, around 90% of them seen just once. V and J are TRBV5-6 and TRBJ2-7; a possible D gene is TRBD1 (6 bases). The sample consisted of peripheral blood. The sequence derives from a woman aged 50 to 65 who had recovered from COVID-19. The CDR3 DNA is TGTGCCAGCAGCCGCAGGGGTCCAGGGGCCTACGAGCAGTACTTC. It specifies CASSRRGPGAYEQYF. Complete variable domain (other parts from reference TRBV5-6 and TRBJ2-7): DAGVTQSPTHLIKTRGQQVTLRCSPKSGHDTVSWYQQALGQGPQFIFQYYEEEERQRGNFPDRFSGHQFPNYSSELNVNALLLGDSALYLCASSRRGPGAYEQYFGPGTRLTVT.